The 16 T cell receptor beta chains presented below share a single source sample, sequenced in a study of Graves' ophthalmopathy and Graves' hyperthyroidism. From RNA, the CDR3 regions of TCR beta chains were amplified and sequenced. RT-PCR in the first round used HTBI primers; a second-round multiplex PCR followed. TCRdb re-called the multiplex PCR reads with MiXCR, one entry per CDR3 protein. This sample has some 1.1 million distinct CDR3 sequences, with roughly two fifths found just once. Sequenced sample: peripheral blood or thyroid tissue (not recorded which). Source of these receptors: an adult man with Graves' hyperthyroidism.

This clonotype has just a few counts. V is TRBV2 and J is TRBJ2-7; TRBD1 matches at 10 bases. The CDR3 has 14 residues. J lost 3 bases, V lost 6 bases, and 5 bases had no gene match. Germline CDR1 reads SNHLY; CDR2 reads FYNNEI. Written as DNA, the CDR3 is TGTGCCAGCAGGAGGACAGGGGGGGACTACGAGCAGTACTTC. This encodes CASRRTGGDYEQYF.

This clonotype was seen at least ten times. V gene TRBV7-3 combines with J gene TRBJ2-2; possibly TRBD1 for D (6 bases). The CDR3 extends over 16 amino acids. Germline loops: CDR1 SGHTA, CDR2 FQGTGA. With 6 bases removed from V and 1 base from J, the gap between germline ends came to 15 bases. As DNA, the CDR3 is TGTGCCAGCAGGGTCGCAGGGGTAAAGAACACCGGGGAGCTGTTTTTT. It yields the protein CASRVAGVKNTGELFF.

This clonotype was picked up a small number of times. The rearrangement links TRBV3-1 to TRBJ2-5; weak D call: TRBD2 (6 bases). There are 16 residues in the CDR3. Germline loops: CDR1 LGHDT, CDR2 YNNKEL (reference sequence). V was pared by 2 bases and J by 2 bases, with 15 bases between. As DNA, the CDR3 is TGTGCCAGCAGCCAACCTTCCGGGACTCTTCAAGAGACCCAGTACTTC. This gives the protein CASSQPSGTLQETQYF.

This clonotype appeared many times. CDR3 protein: CSARGIQGETQYF. CDR3 nucleotide sequence: TGCAGTGCTAGAGGGATACAGGGGGAGACCCAGTACTTC. This sequence joins TRBV20-1 and TRBJ2-5, with 7 positions matching TRBD1. CDR1 DFQATT and CDR2 SNEGSKA come from the germline V gene (reference sequence). The CDR3 runs 13 residues. The trim removed 1 base at V and 5 bases at J, leaving 4 bases unmatched.

This clonotype was seen repeatedly, ten times or more. This chain uses TRBV29-1 with TRBJ2-7; 13 bases align to TRBD2. Germline V gene data show CDR1 as SQVTM and CDR2 as ANQGSEA. Trimming cost V 0 bases and J 6 bases; bases outside gene matches: 14. The CDR3 consists of 18 residues. For the CDR3, the DNA is TGCAGCGTTGAAGATCCCGCCCCTACTAGCGGGGGGGAGGTCGAGCAGTACTTC. This encodes CSVEDPAPTSGGEVEQYF.

This clonotype came up many times. The gene calls are TRBV9 and TRBJ1-2; TRBD1 matches 12 bases. The J segment lost 6 bases and the V segment lost 3 bases, leaving 9 bases of the junction unmatched. This CDR3 contains 16 residues. Germline V CDR1 and CDR2: SGDLS, YYNGEE. For the CDR3, the DNA is TGTGCCAGCAGCGCGAATAAGGGACAGGGGGCGGATGGCTACACCTTC. As protein: CASSANKGQGADGYTF. Full variable domain (missing parts from reference TRBV9 and TRBJ1-2): DSGVTQTPKHLITATGQRVTLRCSPRSGDLSVYWYQQSLDQGLQFLIQYYNGEERAKGNILERFSAQQFPDLHSELNLSSLELGDSALYFCASSANKGQGADGYTFGSGTRLTVV.

The rearrangement links TRBV2 to TRBJ2-2; no clear D. The CDR3 has 13 residues. Trimming removed 8 bases at V and 3 bases at J, with 10 bases between. Germline V lookup: CDR1 SNHLY, CDR2 FYNNEI. CDR3 region: CASSPTHTGELFF. CDR3 nucleotides: TGTGCCAGCTCACCCACCCACACCGGGGAGCTGTTTTTT. Full variable domain (missing parts from reference TRBV2 and TRBJ2-2): EPEVTQTPSHQVTQMGQEVILRCVPISNHLYFYWYRQILGQKVEFLVSFYNNEISEKSEIFDDQFSVERPDGSNFTLKIRSTKLEDSAMYFCASSPTHTGELFFGEGSRLTVL.

This chain uses TRBV7-6 with TRBJ1-5; perhaps TRBD1 as D (5 bases). Germline CDR1 and CDR2: SGHVS and FNYEAQ. The CDR3 extends over 17 amino acids. V lost 3 bases to trimming and J lost 3 bases, with 18 bases between them. This CDR3 is CASSFAMGETTNQPQHF. CDR3 nucleotides: TGTGCCAGCAGCTTTGCAATGGGGGAAACAACCAATCAGCCCCAGCATTTT.

Regarding this clonotype: A read error may account for a junction end that differs from germline. The chain couples TRBV10-3 to TRBJ2-6, with D maybe TRBD2 (5 bases). CDR3 length: 16 amino acids. Looked up from germline, CDR1 is ENHRY and CDR2 is SYGVKD. The CDR3 spells CASSQTGFAGANVLTF. As DNA, the CDR3 is TGTGCCAGCAGTCAAACGGGGTTCGCGGGGGCCAACGTCCTGACTTTC.

About this clonotype: Since a much larger clone is just one base distant, this may be a read error. The CDR3 protein is CASSPTGTGRQETLYF. In DNA, the CDR3 is TGTGCCAGCAGCCCGACAGGGACAGGGCGTCAAGAGACCCTGTACTTC. This chain links TRBV7-8 with TRBJ2-5, with 9 bases identical to TRBD1. There are 16 residues in the CDR3. Germline V lookup: CDR1 SGHVS, CDR2 FQNEAQ.

DNA for the CDR3: TGTGCCATCAGTGAGTGGGATTCGGGGACGGCGGGCGCTGGCTACACCTTC. Translation gives CAISEWDSGTAGAGYTF. The chain is built from TRBV10-3 and TRBJ1-2, with TRBD1 as a possible D gene (5 bases). V gave up 1 base and J gave up 7 bases, with 22 bases separating them. Germline V gene lookup returns CDR1 ENHRY and CDR2 SYGVKD. This CDR3 spans 17 amino acids.

This clonotype was detected many times. The chain employs TRBV20-1 and TRBJ1-6; perhaps TRBD1 as D (5 bases). V lost 6 bases and J lost 0, with 12 bases in between. This CDR3 has 15 amino acids. The germline CDR1 and CDR2 sequences are DFQATT and SNEGSKA (reference sequence). The CDR3 nucleotides are TGCAGTGCCAGACAGCGAGCCTCCTATAATTCACCCCTCCACTTT. Protein: CSARQRASYNSPLHF.

Ten or more counts support this clonotype. CDR3 region: CSVGPDRSSYEQYF. CDR3 sequence (DNA): TGCAGCGTTGGCCCCGACAGGAGCTCCTACGAGCAGTACTTC. V usage is TRBV29-1 and J usage is TRBJ2-7; tentative D call: TRBD1 (6 bases). CDR1 and CDR2 from the germline V gene are SQVTM and ANQGSEA. This CDR3 contains 14 residues. Trimming took off 4 bases at V and 0 bases at J, with 13 bases between the two ends.

In its sample, this clonotype was seen a few times. V gene TRBV5-1 combines with J gene TRBJ2-2, with 12 bases aligning to TRBD2. J was trimmed by 6 bases and V by 4 bases; bases with no gene match: 13. Germline CDR1 reads SGHRS; CDR2 reads YFSETQ. This CDR3 contains 18 residues. CDR3 sequence (DNA): TGCGCCAGCAGCCTCGGACTAGCGGGGAATCGCCATTCCGGGGAGCTGTTTTTT. This sequence encodes CASSLGLAGNRHSGELFF.

In its sample, this clonotype was seen once. The rearrangement uses TRBV7-2 and TRBJ1-6; 9 nucleotides align to TRBD1. V dropped 6 bases and J dropped 11; count of bases not matched to a gene: 8. Germline assignment: CDR1 SGHTA and CDR2 FQGNSA. The CDR3 runs 14 residues. The CDR3 is CASRYTGQGTPLHF. DNA for the CDR3: TGTGCCAGCAGGTATACCGGACAGGGGACACCCCTCCACTTT.

This clonotype was counted a single time. One junction end does not reproduce the germline sequence, and a read error may be involved. This chain joins TRBV10-2 and TRBJ2-7, with D perhaps matching TRBD1 or TRBD2 (5 bases each). Germline CDR1 reads WSHSY; CDR2 reads SAAADI. The CDR3 extends over 14 amino acids. The CDR3 spells CASRPGSGANERYF. The CDR3 DNA follows: TGTGCCAGCAGGCCCGGATCCGGGGCGAACGAGCGGTACTTC.